Listed below are T cell receptor beta chains from one sample, sequenced in a study of T cells after yellow fever vaccination. In TCRdb, the 5' RACE reads were re-called with MiXCR into one record per CDR3 protein. The sample records more than 95,000 distinct CDR3 sequences, more than 5.5% being singletons. The sample was CD4+ T cells sorted from PBMCs, taken about 41 days after the first yellow fever vaccination. These receptors all come from a man aged 18 to 30 who received the YFV17D yellow fever vaccine. CDR3s leave out the opening cysteine and the closing phenylalanine or tryptophan. Only part of the rows carry a size: once, few, many, or a class if the clone is expanded.

ASSPYYNEQF	TRBJ2-1	many	TRBV5-1	10
ASSSGLAGTDTQY	TRBJ2-3	many	TRBV7-3	13
ASSGKNSSTDTQY	TRBJ2-3	many	TRBV7-9	13
ASRLTAQPQH	TRBJ1-5	many	TRBV2	10
ASSPAASGGSGTQY	TRBJ2-5	few	TRBV7-2	14
ASSPLNRPQETQY	TRBJ2-5	many	TRBV18	13
ASSPGVTAHQPQH	TRBJ1-5	many	TRBV7-9	13
ASSRGGLLNTEAF	TRBJ1-1	.	TRBV7-3	13
ASSYLNTGELF	TRBJ2-2	many	TRBV7-2	11
ASSLAPRGYTGELF	TRBJ2-2	many	TRBV12-3/TRBV12-4	14
SALADAAYTGELF	TRBJ2-2	many	TRBV20-1	13
SARAQTQGKGSEKLF	TRBJ1-4	few	TRBV20-1	15
ASSSSGQETQY	TRBJ2-5	many	TRBV7-9	11
ASSSRDAQY	TRBJ2-7	many	TRBV7-8	9
ASSNIQSGDFTKF	TRBJ2-1	many	TRBV28	13
ASSLALSLVEQY	TRBJ2-7	many	TRBV7-2	12
ASSSRGPLSSSNQPQH	TRBJ1-5	many	TRBV7-3	16
ASSSGTGNTGELF	TRBJ2-2	many	TRBV7-3	13
ASSLARLLHYNEQF	TRBJ2-1	.	TRBV7-8	14
ASTASGGNEQF	TRBJ2-1	many	TRBV27	11
ASSQDWGGREQY	TRBJ2-7	.	TRBV4-3	12
ASDGGVPYNEQF	TRBJ2-1	many	TRBV11-2	12
ASSEENTDTQY	TRBJ2-3	many	TRBV25-1	11
ASRVRGGQPQH	TRBJ1-5	many	TRBV6-1	11
ASSLDRGGTEAF	TRBJ1-1	many	TRBV5-1	12
ASSYSRRQVYGYT	TRBJ1-2	many	TRBV6-5	13
ASRRGRLNSPLH	TRBJ1-6	many	TRBV27	12
SASRVNTEAF	TRBJ1-1	many	TRBV20-1	10
ASSQEGSGVPYNEQF	TRBJ2-1	many	TRBV3-1	15